This T cell receptor beta chain was recovered during a study of T cell responses to AZD1222 COVID-19 vaccine. The germline gives CDR1 SGHVS, CDR2 FNYEAQ. Trimming removed 3 bases at V and 0 bases at J, with 3 bases between. The CDR3 covers 13 residues. Clones were read by immunoSEQ multiplex PCR, and TCRdb kept only the in-frame ones, dropping some. The table has 100,000 to 150,000 clones, about 90% seen once; the top ten hold around 1.9%. This TCR was recovered from an adult who received the AZD1222 COVID-19 vaccine. This chain joins TRBV7-6 and TRBJ1-3; D is unresolved. The sequencing here drew on peripheral blood, taken 28 days after the second AZD1222 dose. In DNA form, the CDR3 reads TGTGCCAGCAGCTTGGACTCTGGAAACACCATATATTTT. This encodes CASSLDSGNTIYF.